The 12 T cell receptor beta chains presented below share a single source sample, sequenced in a study of T cells in Graves' hyperthyroidism and ophthalmopathy. The investigators amplified TCR beta CDR3 regions from RNA transcripts. The primer set for the first-round RT-PCR of the TCR CDR3 was HTBI. TCRdb used MiXCR to reprocess the multiplex PCR reads, holding one entry per CDR3 protein. The table lists approximately 600,000 distinct CDR3 sequences, 13% to 15% of them singletons. Sequencing was carried out using blood. The receptors here all came from a woman between 18 and 29 years old with Graves' ophthalmopathy.

V is TRBV19 and J is TRBJ2-7; either TRBD1 or TRBD2 may supply D (5 bases each). V shed 3 bases and J shed 2 bases, with 23 bases lying between them. The CDR3 is 18 amino acids. Germline V gene sequence: CDR1 LNHDA, CDR2 SQIVND (reference sequence). CDR3 in amino acids: CASSIPPTREIRTYEQYF. CDR3 DNA sequence: TGTGCCAGTAGTATCCCCCCCACCAGGGAGATAAGGACCTACGAGCAGTACTTC.

J is TRBJ2-5 and V is TRBV28; 10 nucleotides match TRBD1. CDR3 length equals 16 residues. V trimming: 10 bases; J trimming: 5 bases; junction bases outside the gene matches: 16. CDR1 and CDR2 from the germline V gene are MDHEN and SYDVKM. This CDR3 reads CATPGTGTGARETQYF. The CDR3 nucleotides read TGTGCCACGCCGGGAACCGGGACAGGGGCCAGGGAGACCCAGTACTTC. Using reference TRBV28 and TRBJ2-5 for the parts outside the CDR3, the full variable domain is DVKVTQSSRYLVKRTGEKVFLECVQDMDHENMFWYRQDPGLGLRLIYFSYDVKMKEKGDIPEGYSVSREKKERFSLILESASTNQTSMYLCATPGTGTGARETQYFGPGTRLLVL.

This clonotype was recorded at least ten times. The chain employs TRBV7-8 and TRBJ2-5; no reliable D call. Germline V gene data show CDR1 as SGHVS and CDR2 as FQNEAQ. The CDR3 is 14 residues long. V shed 1 base and J shed 3 bases, with 9 bases lying between them. The CDR3: CASSLGTLKETQYF. In DNA, the CDR3 is TGTGCCAGCAGCTTAGGGACCTTAAAAGAGACCCAGTACTTC.

This clonotype was detected many times. This chain connects TRBV7-9 to TRBJ2-1; D is possibly TRBD2 (5 bases). The CDR3 has 14 amino acids. Trimming shortened V by 5 bases and J by 6 bases, and 14 bases separated the two germline ends. Germline CDR1 is SEHNR and CDR2 is FQNEAQ (reference sequence). CDR3 in DNA: TGTGCCAGCAGCCGGGGTGGACTTCTCAATGAGCAGTTCTTC. Protein sequence: CASSRGGLLNEQFF.

This clonotype was seen at least ten times. The V call is TRBV6-1, the J call TRBJ1-2; D is possibly TRBD1 (5 bases). V shed 5 bases and J shed 3 bases, with 10 bases lying between them. Germline CDR1 and CDR2: MNHNS and SASEGT. CDR3 length equals 13 residues. In DNA, the CDR3 is TGTGCCAGCAGTACTGGGGGAGACTATGGCTACACCTTC. It is translated as CASSTGGDYGYTF.

This clonotype was found once. J is TRBJ2-5 and V is TRBV28; 11 bases fit TRBD1. Germline V CDR1 and CDR2: MDHEN, SYDVKM. V shed 8 bases and J 6 bases; nucleotides not matched to a gene: 11. This CDR3 has 15 residues. This chain's CDR3 is CASLTPGQGVQTQYF. For the CDR3, the DNA is TGTGCCAGCCTCACCCCGGGACAGGGGGTTCAGACCCAGTACTTC.

The V call is TRBV7-3, the J call TRBJ2-2; D remains unclear. V gave up 5 bases and J gave up 5 bases, with 21 bases separating them. Germline CDR1 is SGHTA and CDR2 is FQGTGA. The CDR3 covers 17 residues. CDR3 sequence (DNA): TGTGCCAGCAGCCCCCGCCCATCCGGAGAAGCAACCGGGGAGCTGTTTTTT. Translation: CASSPRPSGEATGELFF.

This clonotype was observed at least ten times. The chain links TRBV4-1 to TRBJ2-7, with 7 positions matching TRBD1. Germline V gene lookup returns CDR1 MGHRA and CDR2 YSYEKL. V shed 6 bases and J 0 bases; nucleotides not matched to a gene: 5. There are 14 residues in the CDR3. The CDR3 sequence is CASRRQGNSYEQYF. The CDR3, as DNA: TGCGCCAGCAGACGACAGGGTAACTCCTACGAGCAGTACTTC.

This clonotype was observed at least ten times. V usage is TRBV7-9 and J usage is TRBJ1-2; tentatively, D is TRBD1 (5 bases). CDR1 and CDR2 (germline): SEHNR, FQNEAQ (reference sequence). Trimming stripped 4 bases from V and 3 bases from J, with 15 bases between. There are 15 residues in the CDR3. CDR3 nucleotide sequence: TGTGCCAGCAGCTCAGAAGGGGCGGGGGACTATGGCTACACCTTC. Protein product: CASSSEGAGDYGYTF.

This clonotype was recorded a few times. The chain is built from TRBV5-1 and TRBJ2-1, with D tentatively TRBD2 (6 bases). Germline loops: CDR1 SGHRS, CDR2 YFSETQ. V dropped 4 bases and J dropped 5 bases, with 13 bases sitting between them. The CDR3 spans 14 residues. CDR3: CASSPPGVHNEQFF. The CDR3 region has the DNA TGCGCCAGCAGCCCCCCGGGGGTTCACAATGAGCAGTTCTTC.

Ten or more counts support this clonotype. The V gene is TRBV13, the J gene TRBJ2-3, with a possible D match to TRBD2 (5 bases). CDR3 length equals 18 residues. V was cut by 9 bases and J by 0 bases, with 25 bases left in between. From germline, CDR1 is PRHDT and CDR2 FYEKMQ (reference sequence). CDR3 nucleotides: TGTGCCAGTCGCTTAGTGGATTCTGGGAGATCGAGCACAGATACGCAGTATTTT. Translated: CASRLVDSGRSSTDTQYF.

This clonotype was found a few times. This chain connects TRBV24-1 to TRBJ2-5; unclear D gene. The CDR3 totals 12 residues. Trimming removed 2 bases from V and 1 base from J, with 1 base in between. The germline CDR1 and CDR2 sequences are KGHDR and SFDVKD. CDR3 in amino acids: CATSDSQETQYF. The CDR3 bases are TGTGCCACCAGTGATTCCCAAGAGACCCAGTACTTC.